Listed below are T cell receptor beta chains from one sample, sequenced in a study of CD8 T cells in ankylosing spondylitis. TCRdb re-called the 5' RACE reads with MiXCR, one entry per CDR3 protein. The table lists 200,000 to 300,000 distinct CDR3 sequences, around a tenth of them singletons. Sequenced: blood, either unsorted or a sorted T cell fraction (not recorded which). The receptors here all came from a male donor with ankylosing spondylitis or in good health (not recorded which). Each CDR3 is given with its conserved first and last residue. Each record gives: J gene, D gene, V gene, clone size, CDR3 DNA, CDR3 protein. D genes are given only for firm matches. Not all rows give a size; the values are once, few, many and, for expanded clones, a class.

TRBJ2-3	TRBD1	TRBV7-2	few	TGTGCCAGCAGCTTAAGGACAGGGGCCCTACTCACAGATACGCAGTATTTT	CASSLRTGALLTDTQYF
TRBJ1-2	NA	TRBV10-3	NA	TGTGCCACCAGTCTAAAACAGGAAAGCTATGGCTACACCTTC	CATSLKQESYGYTF
TRBJ2-2	NA	TRBV28	many	TGTGCCAGCAGTTTAGGGGGTCAGCACACCGGGGAGCTGTTTTTT	CASSLGGQHTGELFF
TRBJ1-3	NA	TRBV6-2/TRBV6-3	NA	TGTGCCAGCAGTTATGGGACCCCGAAGGGAAACACCATATATTTT	CASSYGTPKGNTIYF
TRBJ2-1	NA	TRBV20-1	many	TGCAGTGCCCCGGCCGTCGGTTGGAATGAGCAGTTCTTC	CSAPAVGWNEQFF
TRBJ2-7	NA	TRBV5-1	few	TGCGCCAGCAGCTTGTTACTACGGAACTACGAGCAGTACTTC	CASSLLLRNYEQYF
TRBJ1-5	TRBD1	TRBV20-1	many	TGCAGTGCTAGGGGGAGGGGGCGCGATCAGCCCCAGCATTTT	CSARGRGRDQPQHF
TRBJ2-5	NA	TRBV5-1	few	TGCGCCAGCAGCTTGCATGGGGGTCAGACCCAGTACTTC	CASSLHGGQTQYF
TRBJ2-2	NA	TRBV28	NA	TGTGCCAGCAGCCCTCCCGGCACCGGGGAGCTGTTTTTT	CASSPPGTGELFF
TRBJ2-3	TRBD1	TRBV6-5	many	TGTGCCAGCAGTTACTCGAAAACCCAGGGGGCAGATACGCAGTATTTT	CASSYSKTQGADTQYF
TRBJ1-2	NA	TRBV12-3/TRBV12-4	many	TGTGCCAGCAGTTCCGGAGGTGACGGCTACACCTTC	CASSSGGDGYTF
TRBJ1-4	NA	TRBV4-1	many	TGCGCCAGCAGCCCGGGACCGATTAATGAAAAACTGTTTTTT	CASSPGPINEKLFF
TRBJ2-5	TRBD1	TRBV5-1	few	TGCGCCAGCAGCACCGGACAGGCGGACCTTCAAGAGACCCAGTACTTC	CASSTGQADLQETQYF
TRBJ2-2	TRBD2	TRBV4-1	NA	TGCGCCAGCAGCCAAGGGCGGGGGGGCTGGACCGGGGAGCTGTTTTTT	CASSQGRGGWTGELFF
TRBJ1-2	NA	TRBV20-1	NA	TGCAGTGCCGGGGGGGTCGGGAGGGGGACTAACTATGGCTACACCTTC	CSAGGVGRGTNYGYTF
TRBJ2-2	NA	TRBV15	few	TGTGCCACCAGCAGAGATTGGAGATCGAACACCGGGGAGCTGTTTTTT	CATSRDWRSNTGELFF
TRBJ1-4	NA	TRBV30	NA	TGTGCCTGGGGGGACGACGCGGATGAAAAACTGTTTTTT	CAWGDDADEKLFF
TRBJ2-7	NA	TRBV6-5	many	TGTGCCAGCAGTTACGCCCCAGGGGAGTTCTACGAGCAGTACTTC	CASSYAPGEFYEQYF
TRBJ1-1	NA	TRBV5-1	many	TGCGCCAGCAGCTTGGATTGGGGGGGAATCGCTGAAGCTTTCTTT	CASSLDWGGIAEAFF
TRBJ2-1	NA	TRBV5-1	many	TGCGCCAGCAGCAATATAGCGGAGACCTACAATGAGCAGTTCTTC	CASSNIAETYNEQFF
TRBJ2-1	NA	TRBV5-1	many	TGCGCCAGCAGCTCCCGAGGGGATGAGCAGTTCTTC	CASSSRGDEQFF
TRBJ1-1	NA	TRBV6-2/TRBV6-3	many	TGTGCCAGCAAATGGGGAGCTGAAGCTTTCTTT	CASKWGAEAFF
TRBJ2-2	TRBD1	TRBV12-3/TRBV12-4	many	TGTGCCAGCAGTCCCGGACAGGGACAAATAATCGGGGAGCTGTTTTTT	CASSPGQGQIIGELFF
TRBJ2-1	NA	TRBV3-1	many	TGTGCCAGCAGCCAAGTACGAGGGGGAGCGGGAAAAAAGTTCTTC	CASSQVRGGAGKKFF
TRBJ2-7	NA	TRBV7-8	NA	TGTGCCAGCAGCTTTGGAACCTGGTCTTTCGAGCAGTACTTC	CASSFGTWSFEQYF
TRBJ2-7	NA	TRBV5-1	many	TGCGCCAGCACAGGAACCTCCTACGAGCAGTACTTC	CASTGTSYEQYF
TRBJ1-1	NA	TRBV6-6	many	TGTGCCAGCAGTTACGTGGAAAACACTGAAGCTTTCTTT	CASSYVENTEAFF
TRBJ1-2	NA	TRBV10-3	many	TGTGCCATCAGTGAGACCCAGGGCGGGGGCTACACCTTC	CAISETQGGGYTF
TRBJ2-7	TRBD2	TRBV5-5	many	TGTGCCAGCACCGCCCCGCCCGGGGCCGGGAGGTACGAGCAGTACTTC	CASTAPPGAGRYEQYF
TRBJ2-3	NA	TRBV5-1	few	TGCGCCAGCAGCTTGGTCGGAGAGAGGGATACGCAGTATTTT	CASSLVGERDTQYF
TRBJ2-3	NA	TRBV11-2	NA	TGTGCCAGCAGCTTAGGGGCAGACAGGAGCACAGATACGCAGTATTTT	CASSLGADRSTDTQYF
TRBJ1-2	TRBD1	TRBV5-1	many	TGCGCCAGCAGCTTGGGGACAGGGTCGATAGGCTACACCTTC	CASSLGTGSIGYTF
TRBJ2-7	TRBD2	TRBV20-1	many	TGCAGTGCTAGTAGCGGGAGGGTGGGCGAGCAGTACTTC	CSASSGRVGEQYF
TRBJ1-2	TRBD1	TRBV5-1	many	TGCGCCAGCAGCTTCAGGGGGGACTATGGCTACACCTTC	CASSFRGDYGYTF
TRBJ2-3	NA	TRBV20-1	many	TGCAGTGCCATCACGCTAAGTCAAAGGGATACGCAGTATTTT	CSAITLSQRDTQYF
TRBJ2-3	TRBD2	TRBV9	many	TGTGCCAGCAGCGATCTCTTAGCGGGGGGGCTTCCAGATACGCAGTATTTT	CASSDLLAGGLPDTQYF
TRBJ2-7	NA	TRBV10-3	many	TGTGCCATCAGTGATGGACTCTCCTACGAGCAGTACTTC	CAISDGLSYEQYF
TRBJ1-5	NA	TRBV5-1	many	TGCGCCAGCAGCTTAGACGGCGATAGCAATCAGCCCCAGCATTTT	CASSLDGDSNQPQHF
TRBJ2-5	TRBD1	TRBV5-1	many	TGCGCCAGCAGCTTGTATGGACAGGGGGAAGAGACCCAGTACTTC	CASSLYGQGEETQYF
TRBJ2-5	NA	TRBV10-3	many	TGTGCCATCAGTGAGTCAGGATCCAGGCCCCAGTACTTC	CAISESGSRPQYF
TRBJ2-7	TRBD2	TRBV6-2/TRBV6-3	NA	TGTGTCAGCACTTTTCAAGCGGGGTATCACTACGAGCAGTACTTC	CVSTFQAGYHYEQYF
TRBJ2-7	NA	TRBV5-1	many	TGCGCCAGCAGCTTGGAAGACAGCTCCTACGAGCAGTACTTC	CASSLEDSSYEQYF
TRBJ2-7	TRBD2	TRBV20-1	many	TGCAGTCTAAGCGGGAAGAGCTCCTACGAGCAGTACTTC	CSLSGKSSYEQYF
TRBJ2-5	NA	TRBV7-6	many	TGTGCCAGCAGCCCTCATTTAGACGTCCAAGAGACCCAGTACTTC	CASSPHLDVQETQYF
TRBJ2-7	TRBD2	TRBV20-1	many	TGCAGTGCTAGTGGGGTAGCGGGAGTGGTATACGAGCAGTACTTC	CSASGVAGVVYEQYF
TRBJ1-1	NA	TRBV12-3/TRBV12-4	many	TGTGCCAGCAGGCTACAAGGGGTCAACACTGAAGCTTTCTTT	CASRLQGVNTEAFF
TRBJ2-3	TRBD2	TRBV10-2	NA	TGCGCCAGCAGAGAGGCGGGGGGCCAGGGCACAGATACGCAGTATTTT	CASREAGGQGTDTQYF
TRBJ2-7	NA	TRBV6-4	many	TGTGCCAGCAGTGACGAGATCTTC	CASSDEIF
TRBJ2-7	NA	TRBV27	NA	TGTGCCAGCAGTAACCACTACGAGCAGTACTTC	CASSNHYEQYF
TRBJ2-7	TRBD1	TRBV6-5	NA	TGTGCCAGCAGTTACGGGACAGGGGGAGGCGAGCAGTACTTC	CASSYGTGGGEQYF